The T cell receptor (beta chain) described here comes from a study of T cell responses to AZD1222 COVID-19 vaccine. At the level of the study: The study pooled second doses at about 4 or about 12 weeks.

Sequenced by immunoSEQ multiplex PCR; TCRdb stores in-frame clones only, minus some. The table shows about 140,000 clones, with roughly 90% occurring only once. Notes on the study in general: Among spike-specific TCRs, nearly half reportedly target unmutated variant regions. Increased Spike-specific TCR breadth and depth were observed after two AZD1222 doses.

This CDR3 has 13 residues. The V end lost 8 bases, the J end lost 0 bases, and 14 bases lay between the germline ends. Germline CDR1 GTSNPN, CDR2 SVGIG (reference sequence). With respect to this clone: Its matching antigen is unknown.

The clonotype originates from an adult in good health. The sample here was peripheral blood, taken on day 0 of AZD1222 vaccination. The chain has TRBV30 and TRBJ2-7; possible D gene TRBD1, 7 bases. The CDR3 nucleotides are TGTGCCCTTGGCAGGGGGGTCTCCTACGAGCAGTACTTC. Translating it yields CALGRGVSYEQYF.